Listed below are T cell receptor beta chains from one sample, sequenced in a study of neurological immune-mediated disorders. From the 5' RACE reads, TCRdb called clonotypes with MiXCR, one entry per CDR3 protein. The sample holds tens of thousands of distinct CDR3 sequences, roughly 2% seen once. The sequencing input was PBMCs. The origin of the receptors is a middle-aged woman with multiple sclerosis. Each CDR3 is given with its conserved first and last residue. A D gene is named only where the DNA matches it firmly. Size is stated as once, few, many or a size class.

V: TRBV5-1; J: TRBJ2-7; size: many; D: NA; CDR3: CASSLDRPSSYEQYF; DNA: TGCGCCAGCAGCTTGGACAGGCCTAGCTCCTACGAGCAGTACTTC
V: TRBV5-1; J: TRBJ2-6; size: many; D: NA; CDR3: CASSLAGALGGGANVLTF; DNA: TGCGCCAGCAGCTTGGCCGGGGCCCTCGGAGGTGGGGCCAACGTCCTGACTTTC
V: TRBV5-1; J: TRBJ2-7; size: many; D: TRBD1; CDR3: CASSLSAGQGDEQYF; DNA: TGCGCCAGCAGCTTGAGTGCGGGACAGGGTGACGAGCAGTACTTC
V: TRBV24-1; J: TRBJ2-1; size: many; D: TRBD2; CDR3: CATSDQRGGAFDEQFF; DNA: TGTGCCACCAGTGATCAGCGGGGGGGCGCCTTCGATGAGCAGTTCTTC
V: TRBV5-1; J: TRBJ1-1; size: many; D: TRBD1; CDR3: CASSLGGQGSEAFF; DNA: TGCGCCAGCAGCTTGGGGGGACAGGGCTCTGAAGCTTTCTTT
V: TRBV20-1; J: TRBJ1-1; size: many; D: NA; CDR3: CSVTGAGAEAFF; DNA: TGCAGTGTTACTGGGGCGGGCGCTGAAGCTTTCTTT
V: TRBV20-1; J: TRBJ1-4; size: many; D: NA; CDR3: CSARPGRTNEKLFF; DNA: TGCAGTGCTAGACCGGGCAGAACTAATGAAAAACTGTTTTTT
V: TRBV9; J: TRBJ2-1; size: many; D: TRBD2; CDR3: CASTGKTSGGASSYNEQFF; DNA: TGTGCCAGCACTGGGAAGACTAGCGGGGGGGCTAGCTCCTACAATGAGCAGTTCTTC
V: TRBV11-2; J: TRBJ2-1; size: many; D: NA; CDR3: CASSLMKGGRYNEQFF; DNA: TGTGCCAGCAGCTTAATGAAGGGGGGTCGCTACAATGAGCAGTTCTTC
V: TRBV5-1; J: TRBJ2-1; size: many; D: TRBD1; CDR3: CASSLVGTGDHEQFF; DNA: TGCGCCAGCAGCTTGGTGGGGACAGGGGACCATGAGCAGTTCTTC
V: TRBV5-1; J: TRBJ2-1; size: many; D: NA; CDR3: CASSLGTVIENNEQFF; DNA: TGCGCCAGCAGCTTGGGCACCGTCATAGAGAACAATGAGCAGTTCTTC
V: TRBV15; J: TRBJ1-4; size: many; D: NA; CDR3: CATSSLESLNEKLFF; DNA: TGTGCCACCAGCTCCTTGGAGAGTCTTAATGAAAAACTGTTTTTT
V: TRBV7-3; J: TRBJ1-6; size: many; D: TRBD1; CDR3: CASSSSGTGGNSPLHF; DNA: TGTGCCAGCAGCTCCTCCGGGACAGGGGGTAATTCACCCCTCCACTTT
V: TRBV12-3/TRBV12-4; J: TRBJ2-1; size: many; D: NA; CDR3: CASTIQGNEQFF; DNA: TGTGCCAGCACCATACAGGGAAATGAGCAGTTCTTC
V: TRBV20-1; J: TRBJ1-5; size: many; D: NA; CDR3: CSARGQGFAAQHF; DNA: TGCAGTGCTAGAGGGCAGGGGTTCGCAGCCCAGCATTTT
V: TRBV10-3; J: TRBJ2-3; size: many; D: TRBD2; CDR3: CATQGRGGSTDTQYF; DNA: TGTGCGACCCAAGGGCGGGGAGGGAGCACAGATACGCAGTATTTT